A selection of T cell receptor beta chains follows, all from one sample in a study of T-cell memory formation after mild COVID-19. From the 5' RACE reads, TCRdb called clonotypes with MiXCR, one entry per CDR3 protein. Seen here are fewer than 400,000 distinct CDR3 sequences, 13% observed once, and the top ten hold about a fifth. The specimen sequenced was PBMCs or a T cell subset sorted from them (not recorded which). The receptors originated from a man aged 18 to 35 who had mild COVID-19 (a few samples of this study predate the infection). Cell type and time point are not known. CDR3s include the opening cysteine and the closing phenylalanine or tryptophan. Some rows mark clone size as missing; the rest say once, few, many or name a class of expanded clone.

v_call clone_size cdr3_aa
TRBV7-2 - CASSQEGGAQETQYF
TRBV6-5 - CASSDRWTGANVLTF
TRBV6-1 few CASSEAGNSPLHF
TRBV7-9 many CASSLGPRDDEQFF
TRBV29-1 - CSVEDLLIQETQYF
TRBV4-1 - CASSQRGTLGYSNQPQHF
TRBV30 - CAYEGQGACQPQHF
TRBV9 - CASSVAPADTQYF
TRBV20-1 few CSASPDRSYGYTF
TRBV5-1 - CASSSHTSEQFF
TRBV4-1 - CASSQTSGGRGYTF
TRBV5-1 few CASSPGQRNEKLFF
TRBV9 - CASSVGRGDTQYF
TRBV5-1 many CASSQDFYEQYF
TRBV7-8 - CASSLDGTISYNEQFF
TRBV3-1 - CASSQDPRAESQPQHF
TRBV7-9 few CASSPHRRPFPPEAFF